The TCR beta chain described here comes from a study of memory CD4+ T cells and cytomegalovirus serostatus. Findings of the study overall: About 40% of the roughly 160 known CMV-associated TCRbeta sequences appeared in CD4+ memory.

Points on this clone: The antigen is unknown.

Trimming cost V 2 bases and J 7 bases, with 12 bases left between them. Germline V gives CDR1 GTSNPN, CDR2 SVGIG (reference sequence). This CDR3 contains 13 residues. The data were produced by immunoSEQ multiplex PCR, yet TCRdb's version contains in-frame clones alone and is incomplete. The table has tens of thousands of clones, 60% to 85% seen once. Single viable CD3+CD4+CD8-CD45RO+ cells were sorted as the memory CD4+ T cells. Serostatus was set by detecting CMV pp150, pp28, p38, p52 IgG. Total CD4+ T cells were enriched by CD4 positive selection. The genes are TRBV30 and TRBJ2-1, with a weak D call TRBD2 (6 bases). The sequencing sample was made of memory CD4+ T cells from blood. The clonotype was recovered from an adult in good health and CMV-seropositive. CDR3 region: CAWSLRLENEQFF. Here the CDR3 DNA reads TGTGCCTGGAGTCTTCGACTAGAAAATGAGCAGTTCTTC.